Following are 17 T cell receptor beta chains from one sample sequenced in a study of OX40 agonist ivuxolimab in advanced cancers. TCRdb's copy holds only in-frame clones and misses some; the assay was immunoSEQ multiplex PCR. The repertoire holds around 40,000 clones, with around nine tenths as singletons. This specimen was CD4+ or CD8+ T cells sorted from blood, taken in a trial of the OX40 agonist ivuxolimab. All receptors come from an adult with an advanced solid tumor such as melanoma, head and neck, liver or kidney cancer.

The chain combines TRBV7-2 with TRBJ2-3; 11 nucleotides align to TRBD1. The CDR3 is made up of 19 amino acids. Losses at the gene ends were 2 bases for V and 4 bases for J; bases not matched to a gene: 14. Germline-derived CDR1 and CDR2 are SGHTA and FQGNSA. The CDR3 region is CASSLLGLTGQGASDTQYF. DNA for the CDR3: TGTGCCAGCAGCTTACTGGGGCTTACCGGACAGGGGGCATCAGATACGCAGTATTTT.

CDR3 in amino acids: CASSSGQTSSYEQYF. CDR3 coding DNA: TGTGCCAGTTCCTCGGGACAGACGAGCTCCTACGAGCAGTACTTC. The rearrangement joins TRBV6-1 to TRBJ2-7; 7 bases fit TRBD1. The CDR3 runs 15 residues. V was pared by 9 bases and J by 0 bases, with 11 bases of the junction left unmatched. The germline CDR1 and CDR2 sequences are MNHNS and SASEGT.

This clone was counted once. The chain recombines TRBV2 with TRBJ2-7; possibly TRBD1 for D (5 bases). CDR3 size: 12 residues. Germline-derived CDR1 and CDR2 are SNHLY and FYNNEI. Between the trimmed V and J ends, which lost 6 bases and 0 bases, there was a span of 6 bases. The chain's CDR3 is CASRQDSYEQYF. The CDR3 DNA follows: TGTGCCAGCAGACAGGACTCCTACGAGCAGTACTTC.

V gene TRBV21-1 combines with J gene TRBJ1-5. TRBV21-1 is a pseudogene segment. This CDR3 comprises 17 residues. The CDR3 spells CASSSSLLADSNQPQHF. In DNA form, the CDR3 reads TGTGCCAGCAGCTCTAGCTTATTGGCGGATAGCAATCAGCCCCAGCATTTT.

This clone was detected only once. The gene calls are TRBV4-2 and TRBJ2-2; possibly TRBD1 for D (5 bases). Trimming left V 0 bases short and J 4 bases short, with 12 bases between. CDR1 and CDR2 (germline): LGHNA, YNFKEQ. This CDR3 contains 16 residues. The CDR3 reads CASSQDAGRGTGELFF. In DNA form, the CDR3 reads TGTGCCAGCAGCCAAGATGCAGGGCGCGGCACCGGGGAGCTGTTTTTT.

The rearrangement uses TRBV5-4 and TRBJ1-2, with D possibly TRBD1 on 6 matching bases. The CDR3 is made up of 12 amino acids. The V and J ends lost 4 bases and 4 bases respectively, with 8 bases between them. Germline V lookup: CDR1 SGHNT, CDR2 YYREEE (reference sequence). This CDR3 is CASSQDSYGYTF. The CDR3 nucleotides read TGTGCCAGCAGCCAGGACAGCTATGGCTACACCTTC.

This rearrangement joins TRBV7-2 to TRBJ1-1, with no clear D. The germline V gene has CDR1 SGHTA and CDR2 FQGNSA. The CDR3 totals 13 residues. Trimming stripped 6 bases from V and 0 bases from J, with 8 bases between. CDR3 coding DNA: TGTGCCAGCAGAACAGTCATGAACACTGAAGCTTTCTTT. Its translation: CASRTVMNTEAFF.

The gene calls are TRBV7-5 and TRBJ1-4; the table names TRBD1, a call not compared with the DNA. TRBV7-5 is labeled a pseudogene. There are 13 residues in the CDR3. The CDR3 DNA is TGTGTCAGAAGCCTACAGGGCTCTGAGGAACTGTTTTTT. Translation gives CVRSLQGSEELFF.

This sequence joins TRBV2 and TRBJ2-5; TRBD2 might be the D (6 bases). Germline V gives CDR1 SNHLY, CDR2 FYNNEI. Trimming took 7 bases from V and 5 from J, leaving 17 bases between them. The CDR3 runs 14 residues. The CDR3 sequence: CASKRAPRGETQYF. As DNA, the CDR3 is TGTGCCAGCAAGAGGGCGCCCCGGGGGGAGACCCAGTACTTC.

The chain combines TRBV6-6 with TRBJ1-2, with D possibly matching TRBD1 (6 bases). The CDR3 contains 14 residues. The V end was cut by 1 base, the J end by 8 bases, with 14 bases between. Germline CDR1 reads MNHNY; CDR2 reads SVGAGI (reference sequence). This chain's CDR3 is CASSYLGQLSGYTF. CDR3 DNA: TGTGCCAGCAGTTACTTAGGACAGTTGTCGGGCTACACCTTC.

The chain couples TRBV7-2 to TRBJ2-1, with TRBD2 as a possible D gene (6 bases). The CDR3 is 15 amino acids. Trimming shortened V by 5 bases and J by 4 bases, and 15 bases separated the two germline ends. Germline V gene lookup returns CDR1 SGHTA and CDR2 FQGNSA. The CDR3 sequence is CASSTTSGGYNEQFF. Here the CDR3 DNA reads TGTGCCAGCAGCACGACTAGTGGGGGTTACAATGAGCAGTTCTTC.

The chain recombines TRBV19 with TRBJ2-5; TRBD2 aligns across 8 bases. V was pared by 2 bases and J by 2 bases, with 7 bases of the junction left unmatched. CDR3 length: 16 amino acids. Germline loops: CDR1 LNHDA, CDR2 SQIVND (reference sequence). Here the CDR3 DNA reads TGTGCCAGTAGTATAAACGGGGGGGGCTCACAAGAGACCCAGTACTTC. This translates into CASSINGGGSQETQYF.

This clone was detected only once. This chain connects TRBV5-1 to TRBJ2-3, with no clear D. Germline-derived CDR1 and CDR2 are SGHRS and YFSETQ. Trimming cost V 0 bases and J 2 bases, with 10 bases left between them. CDR3 size: 15 residues. CDR3 nucleotides: TGCGCCAGCAGCTTGGTACCCGATAACACAGATACGCAGTATTTT. Protein sequence: CASSLVPDNTDTQYF. Combining the CDR3 with reference TRBV5-1 and TRBJ2-3 gives the whole variable domain KAGVTQTPRYLIKTRGQQVTLSCSPISGHRSVSWYQQTPGQGLQFLFEYFSETQRNKGNFPGRFSGRQFSNSRSEMNVSTLELGDSALYLCASSLVPDNTDTQYFGPGTRLTVL.

The chain couples TRBV5-1 to TRBJ2-7, with 10 bases matching TRBD1. Trimming removed 4 bases from V and 4 bases from J; junction bases left unmatched: 11. Germline values: CDR1 SGHRS, CDR2 YFSETQ. The CDR3 covers 16 residues. The CDR3 DNA sequence: TGCGCCAGCAGCCCCGGACAGGGGGATCTCTTTTACGAGCAGTACTTC. It yields the protein CASSPGQGDLFYEQYF.

The rearrangement joins TRBV4-1 to TRBJ1-5, with TRBD1 as a possible D gene (5 bases). The CDR3 sequence is 18 residues long. The germline V and J ends were trimmed by 3 bases and 6 bases, with 24 bases remaining between them. Germline V CDR1 and CDR2: MGHRA, YSYEKL. The CDR3 DNA follows: TGCGCCAGCAGCCAGGAAGTCCTGATTCAGGGTCCGAGTCAGCCCCAGCATTTT. Translated, it gives CASSQEVLIQGPSQPQHF.

This chain joins TRBV9 and TRBJ2-7; the D gene could be TRBD1 or TRBD2 (5 bases each). The CDR3 sequence is 16 residues long. Germline CDR1 is SGDLS and CDR2 is YYNGEE. V lost 0 bases to trimming and J lost 3 bases, with 16 bases between them. The CDR3 DNA is TGTGCCAGCAGCGTAGCGGGCACTAGGGGTCTCTACGAGCAGTACTTC. As protein: CASSVAGTRGLYEQYF.

The rearrangement links TRBV6-5 to TRBJ1-1; possible D gene TRBD1, 6 bases. Trimming left V 5 bases short and J 0 bases short, with 13 bases between. The CDR3 totals 15 residues. CDR1 MNHEY and CDR2 SVGAGI come from the germline V gene. CDR3 nucleotides: TGTGCCAGCAGTCAAAATGGACAGATGAACACTGAAGCTTTCTTT. Protein: CASSQNGQMNTEAFF.